This TCR beta chain was captured in a study of human T cells and chemical hapten exposure. Study-level information: Donors were sensitized with 2% DPC on the upper inner arm.

Study-wide results and caveats: Relative to control repertoires, expanded TCRs gave rise to significantly more large CDR3 similarity clusters.

In germline, CDR1 is MNHEY, CDR2 SMNVEV (reference sequence). The ends were cut back, 4 bases at V and 1 base at J, with 11 bases in the middle. The CDR3 is 15 amino acids. Sample time point: patch test 3, about 24 weeks after DPC sensitization. Regarding treatment: therapeutic diphenylcyclopropenone sensitization with weekly scalp DPC. Those who donated were patients with alopecia, 18 to 70 years of age, and suitable for DPC. The sample holds a few counts of this clonotype. Its antigen is still unknown. MiXCR, applied by TCRdb to the RACE reads, yields one record per CDR3 protein. The table has around 200,000 distinct CDR3 sequences, 20% to 25% seen once; the top ten hold under 2.5%.

This sequence originates from a woman in her thirties or forties with alopecia areata. Some clones in this sample may be carry-over from other donors' samples. The chain is built from TRBV27 and TRBJ2-1; D remains unclear. This specimen was whole blood, taken in connection with sensitization to the hapten diphenylcyclopropenone (DPC). The CDR3 loop reads CASSWVGSSYNEQFF. The CDR3 DNA sequence: TGTGCCAGCAGTTGGGTCGGATCATCCTACAATGAGCAGTTCTTC.